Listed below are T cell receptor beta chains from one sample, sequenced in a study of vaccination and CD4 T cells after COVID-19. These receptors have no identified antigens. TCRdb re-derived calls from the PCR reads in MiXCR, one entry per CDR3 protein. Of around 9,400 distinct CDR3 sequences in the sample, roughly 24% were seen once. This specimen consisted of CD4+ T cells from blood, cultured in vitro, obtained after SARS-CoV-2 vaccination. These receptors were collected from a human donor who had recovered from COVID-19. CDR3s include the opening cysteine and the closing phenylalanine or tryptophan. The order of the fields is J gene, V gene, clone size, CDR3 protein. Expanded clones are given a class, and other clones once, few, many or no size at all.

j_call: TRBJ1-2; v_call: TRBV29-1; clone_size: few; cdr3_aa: CSVESRVPGYTF
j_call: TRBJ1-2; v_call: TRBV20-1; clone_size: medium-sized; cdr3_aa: CSARDRVHYGYTF
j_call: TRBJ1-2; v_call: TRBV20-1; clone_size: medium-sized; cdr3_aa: CSARWTLQAPYTF
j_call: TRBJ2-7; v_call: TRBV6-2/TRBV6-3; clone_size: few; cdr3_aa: CASNRAGGTYEQYF
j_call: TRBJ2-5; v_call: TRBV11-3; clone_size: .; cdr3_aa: CASSLGGERETQYF
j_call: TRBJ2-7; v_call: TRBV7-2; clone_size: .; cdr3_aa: CASTRRGSYEQYF
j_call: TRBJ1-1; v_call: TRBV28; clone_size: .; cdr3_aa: CATLPTSTEAFF
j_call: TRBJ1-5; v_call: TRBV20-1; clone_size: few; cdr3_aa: CSAKEGTVNQPQHF
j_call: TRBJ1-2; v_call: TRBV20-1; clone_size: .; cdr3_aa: CSASKGNNYGYTF
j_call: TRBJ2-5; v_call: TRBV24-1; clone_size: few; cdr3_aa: CATSDPPGYPWQETQYF
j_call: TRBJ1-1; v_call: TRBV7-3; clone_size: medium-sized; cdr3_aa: CASSLGWGEAFF